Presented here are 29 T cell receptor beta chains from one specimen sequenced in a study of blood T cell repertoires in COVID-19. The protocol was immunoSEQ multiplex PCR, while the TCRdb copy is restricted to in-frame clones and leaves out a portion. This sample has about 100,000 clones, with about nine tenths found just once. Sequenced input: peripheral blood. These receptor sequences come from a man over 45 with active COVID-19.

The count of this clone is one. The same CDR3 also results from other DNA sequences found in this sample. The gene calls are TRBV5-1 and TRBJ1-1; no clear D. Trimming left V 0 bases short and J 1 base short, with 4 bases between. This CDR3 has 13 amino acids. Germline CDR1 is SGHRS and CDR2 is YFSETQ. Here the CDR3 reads CASSLGANTEAFF. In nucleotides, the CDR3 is TGCGCCAGCAGCTTGGGAGCGAACACTGAAGCTTTCTTT.

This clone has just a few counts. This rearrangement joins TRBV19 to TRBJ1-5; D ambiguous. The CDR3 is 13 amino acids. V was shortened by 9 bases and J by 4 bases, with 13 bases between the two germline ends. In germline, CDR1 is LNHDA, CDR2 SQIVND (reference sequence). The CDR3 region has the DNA TGTGCCAGCCGCATGGGCAGAAATCAGCCCCAGCATTTT. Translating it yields CASRMGRNQPQHF.

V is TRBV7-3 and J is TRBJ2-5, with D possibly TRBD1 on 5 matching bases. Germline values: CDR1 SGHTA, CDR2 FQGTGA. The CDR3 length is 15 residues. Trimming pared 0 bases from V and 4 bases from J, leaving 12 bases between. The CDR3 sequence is CASSLTGLVTETQYF. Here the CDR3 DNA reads TGTGCCAGCAGCTTAACGGGGCTAGTGACAGAGACCCAGTACTTC.

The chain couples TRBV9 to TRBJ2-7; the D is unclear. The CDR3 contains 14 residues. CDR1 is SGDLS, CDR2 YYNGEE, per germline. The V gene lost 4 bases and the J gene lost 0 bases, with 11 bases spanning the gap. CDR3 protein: CASSPRSSSYEQYF. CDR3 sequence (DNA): TGTGCCAGCAGCCCACGGAGTAGCTCCTACGAGCAGTACTTC.

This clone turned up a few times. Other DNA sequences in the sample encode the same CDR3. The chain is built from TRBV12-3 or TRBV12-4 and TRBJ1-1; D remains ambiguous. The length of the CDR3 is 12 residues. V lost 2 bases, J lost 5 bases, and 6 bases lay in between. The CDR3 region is CASSLRGTEAFF. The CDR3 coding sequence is TGTGCCAGCAGTTTACGAGGGACTGAAGCTTTCTTT.

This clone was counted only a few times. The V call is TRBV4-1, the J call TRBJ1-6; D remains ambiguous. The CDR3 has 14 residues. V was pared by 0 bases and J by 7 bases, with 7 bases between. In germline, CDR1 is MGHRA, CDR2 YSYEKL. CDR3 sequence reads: CASSQDRQNSPLHF. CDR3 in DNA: TGCGCCAGCAGCCAAGACAGGCAGAATTCACCCCTCCACTTT.

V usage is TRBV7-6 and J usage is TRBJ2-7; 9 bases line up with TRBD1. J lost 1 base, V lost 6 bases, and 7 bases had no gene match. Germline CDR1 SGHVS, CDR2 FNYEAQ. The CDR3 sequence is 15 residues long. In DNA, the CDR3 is TGTGCCAGCAGTCGTTCCGGGACAGGGTCCTACGAGCAGTACTTC. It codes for CASSRSGTGSYEQYF.

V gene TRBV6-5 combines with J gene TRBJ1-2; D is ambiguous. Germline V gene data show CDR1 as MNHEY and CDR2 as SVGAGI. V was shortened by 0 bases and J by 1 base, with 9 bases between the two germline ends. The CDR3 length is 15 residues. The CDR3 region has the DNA TGTGCCAGCAGTTACTCTCCAATCATTAACTATGGCTACACCTTC. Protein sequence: CASSYSPIINYGYTF.

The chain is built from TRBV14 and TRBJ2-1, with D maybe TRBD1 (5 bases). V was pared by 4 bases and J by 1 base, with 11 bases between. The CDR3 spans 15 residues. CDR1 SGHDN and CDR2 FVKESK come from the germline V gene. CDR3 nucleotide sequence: TGTGCCAGCAGCCCCCAGGGTCGGTCCTACAATGAGCAGTTCTTC. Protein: CASSPQGRSYNEQFF.

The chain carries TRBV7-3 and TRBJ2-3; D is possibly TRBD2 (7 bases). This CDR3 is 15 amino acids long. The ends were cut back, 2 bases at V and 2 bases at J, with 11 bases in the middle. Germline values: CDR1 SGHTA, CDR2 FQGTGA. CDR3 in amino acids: CASSLGGAFTDTQYF. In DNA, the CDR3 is TGTGCCAGCAGCTTAGGGGGGGCCTTCACAGATACGCAGTATTTT.

The CDR3 nucleotides read TGTGCCACACAGCGGCTAGCGGGAGACTCAGATACGCAGTATTTT. Translated: CATQRLAGDSDTQYF. The chain has TRBV19 and TRBJ2-3; 10 nucleotides align to TRBD2. The CDR3 is 15 amino acids. CDR1 LNHDA and CDR2 SQIVND come from the germline V gene (reference sequence). V lost 10 bases to trimming and J lost 4 bases; unmatched junction nucleotides: 11.

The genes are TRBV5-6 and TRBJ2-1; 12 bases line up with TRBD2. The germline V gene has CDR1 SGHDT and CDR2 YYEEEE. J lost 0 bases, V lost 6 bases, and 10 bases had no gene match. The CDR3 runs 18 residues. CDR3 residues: CASTLGLAGSSSYNEQFF. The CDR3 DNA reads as TGTGCCAGCACCCTAGGACTAGCGGGGTCGAGCTCCTACAATGAGCAGTTCTTC.

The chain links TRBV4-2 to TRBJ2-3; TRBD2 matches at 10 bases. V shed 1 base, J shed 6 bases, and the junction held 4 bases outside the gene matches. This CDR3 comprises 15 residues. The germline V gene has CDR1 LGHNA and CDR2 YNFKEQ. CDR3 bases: TGTGCCAGCAGCCAAGGTGGTAGCGGGGGGGATACGCAGTATTTT. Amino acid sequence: CASSQGGSGGDTQYF.

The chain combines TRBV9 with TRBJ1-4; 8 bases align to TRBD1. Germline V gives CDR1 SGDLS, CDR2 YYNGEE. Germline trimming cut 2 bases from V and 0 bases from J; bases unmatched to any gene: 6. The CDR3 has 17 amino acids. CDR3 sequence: CASSVGTGVATNEKLFF. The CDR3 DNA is TGTGCCAGCAGCGTCGGGACAGGTGTTGCAACTAATGAAAAACTGTTTTTT.

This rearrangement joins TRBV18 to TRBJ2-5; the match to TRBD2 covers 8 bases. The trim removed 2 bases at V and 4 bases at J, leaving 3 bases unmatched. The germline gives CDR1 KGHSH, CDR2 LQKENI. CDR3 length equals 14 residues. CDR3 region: CASSPGLAGETQYF. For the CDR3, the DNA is TGTGCCAGCTCACCAGGACTAGCTGGAGAGACCCAGTACTTC.

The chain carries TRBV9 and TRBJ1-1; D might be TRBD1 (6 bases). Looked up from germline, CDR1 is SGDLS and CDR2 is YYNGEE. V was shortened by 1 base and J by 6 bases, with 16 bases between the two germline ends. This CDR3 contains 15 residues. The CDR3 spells CASSVKDTGYAEAFF. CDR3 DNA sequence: TGTGCCAGCAGCGTAAAAGACACAGGGTATGCTGAAGCTTTCTTT.

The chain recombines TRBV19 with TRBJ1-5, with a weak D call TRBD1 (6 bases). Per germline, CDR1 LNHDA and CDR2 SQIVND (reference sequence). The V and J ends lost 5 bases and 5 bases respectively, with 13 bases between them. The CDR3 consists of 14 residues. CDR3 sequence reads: CASSLPGEYQPQHF. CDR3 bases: TGTGCCAGTAGTTTGCCAGGGGAATATCAGCCCCAGCATTTT.

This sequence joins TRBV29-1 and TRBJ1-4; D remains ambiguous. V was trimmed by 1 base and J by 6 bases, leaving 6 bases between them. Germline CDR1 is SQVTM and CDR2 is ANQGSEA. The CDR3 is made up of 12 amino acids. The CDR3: CSVEGADEKLFF. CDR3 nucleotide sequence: TGCAGCGTTGAAGGGGCAGATGAAAAACTGTTTTTT.

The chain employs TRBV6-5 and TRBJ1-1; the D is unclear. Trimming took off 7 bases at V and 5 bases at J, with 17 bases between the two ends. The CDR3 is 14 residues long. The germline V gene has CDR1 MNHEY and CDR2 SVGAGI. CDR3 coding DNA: TGTGCCAGCACGGAGGGATCGTCCCGAACTGAAGCTTTCTTT. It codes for CASTEGSSRTEAFF.

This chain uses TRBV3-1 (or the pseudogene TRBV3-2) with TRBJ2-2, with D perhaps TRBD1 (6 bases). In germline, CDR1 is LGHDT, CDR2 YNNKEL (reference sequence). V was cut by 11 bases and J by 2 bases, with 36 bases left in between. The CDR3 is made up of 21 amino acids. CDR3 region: CAGYAEYRDLCGNPNTGELFF. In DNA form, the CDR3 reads TGTGCCGGTTACGCTGAATACAGGGATCTCTGCGGAAATCCTAACACCGGGGAGCTGTTTTTT.

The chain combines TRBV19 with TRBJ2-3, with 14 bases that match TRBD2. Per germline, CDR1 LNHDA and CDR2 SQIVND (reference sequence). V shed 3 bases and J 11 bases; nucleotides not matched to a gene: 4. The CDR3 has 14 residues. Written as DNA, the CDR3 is TGTGCCAGTAGTATGACTAGCGGGAGGGCCGGGCAGTATTTT. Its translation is CASSMTSGRAGQYF. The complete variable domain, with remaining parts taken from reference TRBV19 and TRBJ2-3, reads DGGITQSPKYLFRKEGQNVTLSCEQNLNHDAMYWYRQDPGQGLRLIYYSQIVNDFQKGDIAEGYSVSREKKESFPLTVTSAQKNPTAFYLCASSMTSGRAGQYFGPGTRLTVL.

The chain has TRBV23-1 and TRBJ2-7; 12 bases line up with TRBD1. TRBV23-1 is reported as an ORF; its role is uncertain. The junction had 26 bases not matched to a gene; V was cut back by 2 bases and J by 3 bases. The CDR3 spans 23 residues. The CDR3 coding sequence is TGCGCCAGCAGTCAAAGTGTCAGGGGTTACCGGGACAGGGGGCTGTCACTCGACTACGAGCAGTACGTC. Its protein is CASSQSVRGYRDRGLSLDYEQYV.

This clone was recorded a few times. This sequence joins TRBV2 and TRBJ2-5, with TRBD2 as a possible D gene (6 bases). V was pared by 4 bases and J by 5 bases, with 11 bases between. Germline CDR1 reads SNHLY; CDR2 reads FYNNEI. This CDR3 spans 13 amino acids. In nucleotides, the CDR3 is TGTGCCAGCAGTGTCGGGGGAAGGGAGACCCAGTACTTC. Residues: CASSVGGRETQYF.

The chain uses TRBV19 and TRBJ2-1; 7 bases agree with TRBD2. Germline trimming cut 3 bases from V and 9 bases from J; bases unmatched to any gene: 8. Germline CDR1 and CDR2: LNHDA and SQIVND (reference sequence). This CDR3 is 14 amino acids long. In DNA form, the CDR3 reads TGTGCCAGTAGTATTATGGGGGAGGGCGGTGAGCAGTTCTTC. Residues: CASSIMGEGGEQFF. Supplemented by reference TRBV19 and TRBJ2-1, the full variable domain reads DGGITQSPKYLFRKEGQNVTLSCEQNLNHDAMYWYRQDPGQGLRLIYYSQIVNDFQKGDIAEGYSVSREKKESFPLTVTSAQKNPTAFYLCASSIMGEGGEQFFGPGTRLTVL.

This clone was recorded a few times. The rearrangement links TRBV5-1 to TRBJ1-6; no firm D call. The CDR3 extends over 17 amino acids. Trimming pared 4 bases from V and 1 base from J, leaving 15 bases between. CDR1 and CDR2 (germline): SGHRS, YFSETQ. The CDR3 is CASSRELAGSYNSPLHF. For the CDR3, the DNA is TGCGCCAGCAGCCGGGAACTCGCCGGGTCCTATAATTCACCCCTCCACTTT. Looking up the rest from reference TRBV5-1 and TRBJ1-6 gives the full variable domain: KAGVTQTPRYLIKTRGQQVTLSCSPISGHRSVSWYQQTPGQGLQFLFEYFSETQRNKGNFPGRFSGRQFSNSRSEMNVSTLELGDSALYLCASSRELAGSYNSPLHFGNGTRLTVT.

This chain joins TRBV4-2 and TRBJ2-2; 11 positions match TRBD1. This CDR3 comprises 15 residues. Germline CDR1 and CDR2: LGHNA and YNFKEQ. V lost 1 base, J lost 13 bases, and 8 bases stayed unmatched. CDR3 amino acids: CASSQGTGGPMMLFF. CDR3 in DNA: TGTGCCAGCAGCCAAGGGACAGGGGGCCCCATGATGCTGTTTTTT.

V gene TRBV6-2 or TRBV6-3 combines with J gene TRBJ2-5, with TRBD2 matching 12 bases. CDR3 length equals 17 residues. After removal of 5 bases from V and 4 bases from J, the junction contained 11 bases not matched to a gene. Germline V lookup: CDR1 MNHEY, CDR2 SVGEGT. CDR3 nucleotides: TGTGCCAGCAGTACCGGGACTAGCGGGCCCGGGGGAGAGACCCAGTACTTC. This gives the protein CASSTGTSGPGGETQYF.

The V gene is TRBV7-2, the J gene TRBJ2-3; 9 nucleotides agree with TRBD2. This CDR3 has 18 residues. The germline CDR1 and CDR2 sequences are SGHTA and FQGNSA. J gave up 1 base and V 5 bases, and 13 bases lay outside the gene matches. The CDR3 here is CASSQQRAGGSRTDTQYF. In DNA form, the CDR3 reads TGTGCCAGCAGCCAACAGAGGGCGGGAGGGAGCCGCACAGATACGCAGTATTTT.

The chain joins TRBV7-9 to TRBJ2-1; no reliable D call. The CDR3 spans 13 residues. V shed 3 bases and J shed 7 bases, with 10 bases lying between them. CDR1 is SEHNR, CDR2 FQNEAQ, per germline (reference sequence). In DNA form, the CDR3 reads TGTGCCAGCAGCTTCTCAACAGAGAATGAGCAGTTCTTC. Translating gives CASSFSTENEQFF.